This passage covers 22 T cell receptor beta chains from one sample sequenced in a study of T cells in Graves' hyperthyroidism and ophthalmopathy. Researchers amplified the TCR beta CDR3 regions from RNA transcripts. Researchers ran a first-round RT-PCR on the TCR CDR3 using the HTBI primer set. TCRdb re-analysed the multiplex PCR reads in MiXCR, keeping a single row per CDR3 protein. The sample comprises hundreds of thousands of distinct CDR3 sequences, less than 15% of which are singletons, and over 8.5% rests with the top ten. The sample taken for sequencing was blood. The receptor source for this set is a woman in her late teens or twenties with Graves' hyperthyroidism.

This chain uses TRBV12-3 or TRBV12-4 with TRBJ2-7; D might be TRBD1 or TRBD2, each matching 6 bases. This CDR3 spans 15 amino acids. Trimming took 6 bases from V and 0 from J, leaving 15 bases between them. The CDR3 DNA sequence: TGTGCCAGCAGCGCGGGACACCCGAGCTCCTACGAGCAGTACTTC. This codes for CASSAGHPSSYEQYF.

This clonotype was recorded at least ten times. In DNA form, the CDR3 reads TGCAGTGCTCTTTTGACATTTACTGAAGCTTTCTTT. As protein: CSALLTFTEAFF. The V gene is TRBV20-1, the J gene TRBJ1-1; D remains unclear. Germline CDR1 is DFQATT and CDR2 is SNEGSKA (reference sequence). Trimming took off 5 bases at V and 5 bases at J, with 12 bases between the two ends. The CDR3 length is 12 residues.

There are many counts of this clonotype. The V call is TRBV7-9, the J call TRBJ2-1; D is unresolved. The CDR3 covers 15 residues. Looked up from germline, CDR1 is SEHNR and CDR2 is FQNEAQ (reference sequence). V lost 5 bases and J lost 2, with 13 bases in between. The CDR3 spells CASSVGSATYNEQFF. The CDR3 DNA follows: TGTGCCAGCAGCGTTGGATCCGCTACCTACAATGAGCAGTTCTTC. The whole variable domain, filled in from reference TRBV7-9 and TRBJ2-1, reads DTGVSQNPRHKITKRGQNVTFRCDPISEHNRLYWYRQTLGQGPEFLTYFQNEAQLEKSRLLSDRFSAERPKGSFSTLEIQRTEQGDSAMYLCASSVGSATYNEQFFGPGTRLTVL.

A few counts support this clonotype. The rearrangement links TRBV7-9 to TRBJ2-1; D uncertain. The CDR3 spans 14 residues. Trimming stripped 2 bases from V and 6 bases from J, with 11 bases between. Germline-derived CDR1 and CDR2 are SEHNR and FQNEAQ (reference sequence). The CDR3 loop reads CASSLFSAFNEQFF. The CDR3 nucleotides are TGTGCCAGCAGCTTATTTTCGGCTTTCAATGAGCAGTTCTTC.

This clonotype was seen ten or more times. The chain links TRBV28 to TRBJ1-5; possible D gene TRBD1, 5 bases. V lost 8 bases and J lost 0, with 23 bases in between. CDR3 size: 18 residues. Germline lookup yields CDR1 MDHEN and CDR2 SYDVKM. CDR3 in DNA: TGTGCCAGCCAGACGGGAGGGAAGGGGTGGGGTAGCAATCAGCCCCAGCATTTT. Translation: CASQTGGKGWGSNQPQHF.

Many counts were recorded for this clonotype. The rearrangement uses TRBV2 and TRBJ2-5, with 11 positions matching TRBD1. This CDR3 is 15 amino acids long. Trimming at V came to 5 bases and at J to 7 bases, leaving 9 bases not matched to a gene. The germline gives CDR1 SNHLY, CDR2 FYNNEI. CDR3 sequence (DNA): TGTGCCAGCAGTCCCGGGACAGGGGGTGGCGTGACCCAGTACTTC. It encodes CASSPGTGGGVTQYF. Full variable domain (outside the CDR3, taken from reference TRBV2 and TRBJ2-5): EPEVTQTPSHQVTQMGQEVILRCVPISNHLYFYWYRQILGQKVEFLVSFYNNEISEKSEIFDDQFSVERPDGSNFTLKIRSTKLEDSAMYFCASSPGTGGGVTQYFGPGTRLLVL.

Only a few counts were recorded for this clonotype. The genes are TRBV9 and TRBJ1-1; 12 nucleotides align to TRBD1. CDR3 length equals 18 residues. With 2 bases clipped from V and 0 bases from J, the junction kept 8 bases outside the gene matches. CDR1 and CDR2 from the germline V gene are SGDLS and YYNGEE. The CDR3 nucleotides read TGTGCCAGCAGCGTTGGGACAGGGGGCGGGTCGTTGAACACTGAAGCTTTCTTT. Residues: CASSVGTGGGSLNTEAFF.

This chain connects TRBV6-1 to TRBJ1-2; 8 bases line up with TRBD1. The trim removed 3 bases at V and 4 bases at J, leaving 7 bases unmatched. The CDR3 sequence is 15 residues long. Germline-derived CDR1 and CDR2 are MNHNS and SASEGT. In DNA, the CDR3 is TGTGCCAGCAGTGAGTCGGACAGGGCCCTCTATGGCTACACCTTC. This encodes CASSESDRALYGYTF.

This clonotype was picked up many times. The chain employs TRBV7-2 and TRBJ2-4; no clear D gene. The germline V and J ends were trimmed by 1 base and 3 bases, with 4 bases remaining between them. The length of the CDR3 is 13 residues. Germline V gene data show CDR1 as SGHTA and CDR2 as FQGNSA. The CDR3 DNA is TGTGCCAGCAGCTTAGGTCACAAAAACATTCAGTACTTC. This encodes CASSLGHKNIQYF.

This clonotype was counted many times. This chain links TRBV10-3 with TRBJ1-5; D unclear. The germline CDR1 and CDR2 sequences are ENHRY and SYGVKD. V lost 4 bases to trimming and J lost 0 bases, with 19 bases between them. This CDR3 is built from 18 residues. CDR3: CAISGSPVDLYSNQPQHF. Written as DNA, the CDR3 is TGTGCCATCAGTGGGAGCCCCGTCGACTTATATAGCAATCAGCCCCAGCATTTT.

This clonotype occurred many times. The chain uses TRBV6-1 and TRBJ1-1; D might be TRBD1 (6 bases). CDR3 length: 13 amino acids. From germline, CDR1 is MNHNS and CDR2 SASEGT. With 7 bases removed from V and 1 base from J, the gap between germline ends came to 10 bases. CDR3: CASKRRGNTEAFF. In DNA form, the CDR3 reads TGTGCCAGCAAACGCAGGGGGAACACTGAAGCTTTCTTT.

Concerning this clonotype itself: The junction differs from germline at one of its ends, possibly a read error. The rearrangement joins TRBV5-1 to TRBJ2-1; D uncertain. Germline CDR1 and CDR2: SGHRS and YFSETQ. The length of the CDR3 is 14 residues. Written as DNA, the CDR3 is TGCGCCGGCAGCTTGGGGTCCATAGGCGCTGAGCAGTTCTTC. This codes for CAGSLGSIGAEQFF.

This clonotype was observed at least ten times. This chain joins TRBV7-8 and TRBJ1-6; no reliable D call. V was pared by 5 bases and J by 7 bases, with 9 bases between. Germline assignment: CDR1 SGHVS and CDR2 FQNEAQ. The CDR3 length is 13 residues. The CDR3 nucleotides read TGTGCCAGCAGCCTTAAATACAATTCACCCCTCCACTTT. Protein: CASSLKYNSPLHF.

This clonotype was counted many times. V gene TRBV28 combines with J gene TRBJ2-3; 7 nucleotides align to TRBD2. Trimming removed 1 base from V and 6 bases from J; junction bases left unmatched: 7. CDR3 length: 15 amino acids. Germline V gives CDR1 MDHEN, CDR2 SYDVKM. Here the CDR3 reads CASSLLAGAGDTQYF. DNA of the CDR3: TGTGCCAGCAGTTTATTGGCGGGAGCAGGTGATACGCAGTATTTT.

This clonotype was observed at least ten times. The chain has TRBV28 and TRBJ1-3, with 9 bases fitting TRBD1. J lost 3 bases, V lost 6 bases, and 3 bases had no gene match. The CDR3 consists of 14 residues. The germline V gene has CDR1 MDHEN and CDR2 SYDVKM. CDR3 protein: CASRDRGNGNTIYF. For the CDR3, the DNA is TGTGCCAGCAGGGACAGGGGAAATGGAAACACCATATATTTT.

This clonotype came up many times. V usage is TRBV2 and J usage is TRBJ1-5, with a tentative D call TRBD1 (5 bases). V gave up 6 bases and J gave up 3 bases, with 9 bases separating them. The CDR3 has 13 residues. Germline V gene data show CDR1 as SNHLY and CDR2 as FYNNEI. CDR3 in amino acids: CASRGGPNQPQHF. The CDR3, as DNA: TGTGCCAGCAGGGGGGGACCCAATCAGCCCCAGCATTTT.

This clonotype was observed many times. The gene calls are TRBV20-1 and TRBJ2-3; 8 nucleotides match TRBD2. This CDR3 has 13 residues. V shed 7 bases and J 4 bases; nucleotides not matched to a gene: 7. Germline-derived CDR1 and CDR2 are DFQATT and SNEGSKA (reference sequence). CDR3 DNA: TGCAGTGGAGCGGGAGACGATGCAGATACGCAGTATTTT. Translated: CSGAGDDADTQYF.

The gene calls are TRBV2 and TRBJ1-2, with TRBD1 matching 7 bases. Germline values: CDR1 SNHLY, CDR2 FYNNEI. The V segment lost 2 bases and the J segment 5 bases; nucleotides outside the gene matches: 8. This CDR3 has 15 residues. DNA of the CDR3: TGTGCCAGCAGTGAAACCCAGGGGGGCATTTATGGCTACACCTTC. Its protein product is CASSETQGGIYGYTF.

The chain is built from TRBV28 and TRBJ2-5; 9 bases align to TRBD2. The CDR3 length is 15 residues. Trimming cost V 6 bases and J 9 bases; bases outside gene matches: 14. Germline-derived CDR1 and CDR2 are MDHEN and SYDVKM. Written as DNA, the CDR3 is TGTGCCAGCAGCTCGCCGACTAGCGGCCGCCGGGCCCAGTACTTC. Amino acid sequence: CASSSPTSGRRAQYF.

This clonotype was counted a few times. CDR3: CASSMDRASTDTQYF. The DNA of the CDR3 is TGTGCCAGCAGTATGGACAGGGCCTCCACAGATACGCAGTATTTT. The chain is built from TRBV6-1 and TRBJ2-3; the match to TRBD1 covers 8 bases. The junction had 6 bases not matched to a gene; V was cut back by 5 bases and J by 2 bases. The CDR3 consists of 15 residues. Germline lookup yields CDR1 MNHNS and CDR2 SASEGT.

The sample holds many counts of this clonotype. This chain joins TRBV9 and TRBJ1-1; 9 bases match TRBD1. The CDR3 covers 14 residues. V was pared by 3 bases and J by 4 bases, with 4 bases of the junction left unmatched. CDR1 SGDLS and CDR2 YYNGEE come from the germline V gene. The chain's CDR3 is CASSGTGVGTEAFF. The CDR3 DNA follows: TGTGCCAGCAGCGGGACAGGGGTGGGCACTGAAGCTTTCTTT.

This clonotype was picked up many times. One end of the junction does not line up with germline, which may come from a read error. This chain's CDR3 is CSARGTGNQPQHF. Written as DNA, the CDR3 is TGCAGTGCCAGAGGGACAGGCAATCAGCCCCAGCATTTT. The V call is TRBV20-1, the J call TRBJ1-5, with 7 bases aligning to TRBD1. From germline, CDR1 is DFQATT and CDR2 SNEGSKA (reference sequence). The CDR3 runs 13 residues.